This TCR beta chain was profiled in a study of PD-L1 blockade in urothelial cancer. V gave up 7 bases and J gave up 10 bases; unmatched junction bases: 13. The CDR3 sequence is 15 residues long. Germline loops: CDR1 SGHVS, CDR2 FQNEAQ. Indicated time point: peripheral blood 6 weeks after treatment start. TCRdb's copy holds only in-frame clones and misses some; the assay was immunoSEQ multiplex PCR. Of around 41,000 clones listed, 83% are singletons. The clonotype was recovered from a man between 60 and 75 years old with urothelial cancer. This material consisted of PBMCs, taken around atezolizumab (anti-PD-L1) treatment. The chain recombines TRBV7-8 with TRBJ2-1; 10 bases align to TRBD2. The CDR3 sequence: CASNQAGGIHWEQFF. The CDR3 region has the DNA TGTGCCAGCAATCAAGCGGGGGGGATTCATTGGGAGCAGTTCTTC.